The table lists the clone carrying this TCR beta chain with a few counts. What it recognizes is unknown. This sample was taken from a study of CD8+ T cells in alopecia areata. Findings of the study overall: Mouse data revealed clearer TCR sharing than patient data did, a gap possibly tied to HLA. In lesional scalp, particularly from alopecia totalis/universalis, clonality was higher than in normal scalp.

V lost 1 base, J lost 4 bases, and 3 bases stayed unmatched. The CDR3 contains 16 residues. RNA extraction was followed by reverse transcription into cDNA, which acted as the sequencing template. Only in-frame clones appear in the TCRdb table, and some are missing; sequencing was by immunoSEQ multiplex PCR. The sample has about 98,000 clones, about 45% seen once; the top ten hold about 0.79%. It was from alopecia areata patients that lesional scalp punch biopsies and peripheral blood were collected. The sorting of PBMCs gave CD4+ and CD8+ T cells. The chain couples TRBV23-1 to TRBJ2-3; TRBD1 agrees at 12 bases. TRBV23-1 is an open reading frame, and its role is uncertain. The sequencing input was CD4+ T cells sorted from blood. The receptor comes from a human donor with alopecia areata. CDR3 DNA: TGCGCCAGCAGTCAATGGGACAGGGGGCACTCAGATACGCAGTATTTT. It yields the protein CASSQWDRGHSDTQYF.